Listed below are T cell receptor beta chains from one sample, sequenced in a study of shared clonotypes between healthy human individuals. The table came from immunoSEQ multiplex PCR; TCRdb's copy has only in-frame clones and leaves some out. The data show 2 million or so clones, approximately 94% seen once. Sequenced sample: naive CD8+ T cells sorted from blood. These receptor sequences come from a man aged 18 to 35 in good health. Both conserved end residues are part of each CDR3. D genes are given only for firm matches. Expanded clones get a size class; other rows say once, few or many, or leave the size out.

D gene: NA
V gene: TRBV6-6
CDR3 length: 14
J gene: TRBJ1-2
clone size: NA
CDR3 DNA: TGTGCCAGCAGTCCCCGTACGGACCACTATGGCTACACCTTC
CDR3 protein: CASSPRTDHYGYTF

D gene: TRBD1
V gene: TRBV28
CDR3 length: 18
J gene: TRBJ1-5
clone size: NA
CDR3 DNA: TGTGCCAGCAGCCCGACAGGGGTTTCGGTCTATAGCAATCAGCCCCAGCATTTT
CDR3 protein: CASSPTGVSVYSNQPQHF

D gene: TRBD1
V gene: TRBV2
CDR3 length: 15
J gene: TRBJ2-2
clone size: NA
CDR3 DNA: TGTGCCAGCCAACAGGGGGCCACGAACACCGGGGAGCTGTTTTTT
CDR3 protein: CASQQGATNTGELFF

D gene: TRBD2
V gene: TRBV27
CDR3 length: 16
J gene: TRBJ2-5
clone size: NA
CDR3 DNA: TGTGCCAGCAGCCACTTGGGACTAGCGGGGATCGAGACCCAGTACTTC
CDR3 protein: CASSHLGLAGIETQYF

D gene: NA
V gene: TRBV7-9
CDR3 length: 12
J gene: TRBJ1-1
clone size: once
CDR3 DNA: TGTGCCAGCAGCTTACTGAGCACTGAAGCTTTCTTT
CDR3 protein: CASSLLSTEAFF

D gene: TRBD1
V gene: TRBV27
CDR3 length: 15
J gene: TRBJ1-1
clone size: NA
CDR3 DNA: TGTGCCAGCAGTTATGGACAGGGGGCGAACACTGAAGCTTTCTTT
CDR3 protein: CASSYGQGANTEAFF

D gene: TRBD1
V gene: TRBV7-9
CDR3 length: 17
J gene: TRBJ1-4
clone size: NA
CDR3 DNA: TGTGCCAGCAGCTACATTCCTGTCGGGACAGTGAATGAAAAACTGTTTTTT
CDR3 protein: CASSYIPVGTVNEKLFF

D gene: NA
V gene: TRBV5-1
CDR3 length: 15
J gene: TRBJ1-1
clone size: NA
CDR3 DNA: TGCGCCAGCAGCGACTTACAGGGCATGAACACTGAAGCTTTCTTT
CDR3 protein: CASSDLQGMNTEAFF

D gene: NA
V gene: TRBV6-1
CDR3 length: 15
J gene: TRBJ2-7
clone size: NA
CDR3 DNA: TGTGCCAGCAGTGAACTTAGCTACTCCCCCTGGGAGCAGTACTTC
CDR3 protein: CASSELSYSPWEQYF

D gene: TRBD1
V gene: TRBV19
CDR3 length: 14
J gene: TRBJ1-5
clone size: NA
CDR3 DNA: TGTGCCAGTACAGCCCAGGGGGGAGGACAGCCCCAGCATTTT
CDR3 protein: CASTAQGGGQPQHF

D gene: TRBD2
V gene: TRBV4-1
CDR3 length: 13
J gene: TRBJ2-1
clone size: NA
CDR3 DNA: TGCGCCAGCAGCCACCTTAGCGGGAGTGAGCAGTTCTTC
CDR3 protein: CASSHLSGSEQFF

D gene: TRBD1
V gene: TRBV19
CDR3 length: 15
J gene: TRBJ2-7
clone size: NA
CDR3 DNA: TGTGCCAGTAGTTCCACCTGGGACAGCTCCTACGAGCAGTACTTC
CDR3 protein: CASSSTWDSSYEQYF

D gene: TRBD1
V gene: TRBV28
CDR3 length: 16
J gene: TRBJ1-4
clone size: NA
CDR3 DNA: TGTGCCAGCAGTGTCCCGGGACAGGGGTTGGATGAAAAACTGTTTTTT
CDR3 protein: CASSVPGQGLDEKLFF

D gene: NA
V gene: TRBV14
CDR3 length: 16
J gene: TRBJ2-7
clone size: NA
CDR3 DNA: TGTGCCAGCAGCCCATCAAGATGGGACGGCGCCTACGAGCAGTACTTC
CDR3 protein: CASSPSRWDGAYEQYF

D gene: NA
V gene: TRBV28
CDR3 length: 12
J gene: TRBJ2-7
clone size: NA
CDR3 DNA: TGTGCCAGCAGCCCAGACTCCTACGAGCAGTACTTC
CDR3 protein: CASSPDSYEQYF

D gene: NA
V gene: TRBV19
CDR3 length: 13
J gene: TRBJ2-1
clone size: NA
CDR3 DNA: TGTGCCAGTAGAGAAAGGGGGAGCGGTGAGCAGTTCTTC
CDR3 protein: CASRERGSGEQFF

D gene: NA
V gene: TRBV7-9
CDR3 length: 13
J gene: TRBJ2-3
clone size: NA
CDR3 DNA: TGTGCCAGCGATCCTAGCGAGAGGGATACGCAGTATTTT
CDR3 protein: CASDPSERDTQYF

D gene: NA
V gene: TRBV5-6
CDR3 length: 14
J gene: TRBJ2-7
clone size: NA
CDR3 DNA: TGTGCCAGCAGCTTCTGGGAGAGCTCCTACGAGCAGTACTTC
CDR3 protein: CASSFWESSYEQYF

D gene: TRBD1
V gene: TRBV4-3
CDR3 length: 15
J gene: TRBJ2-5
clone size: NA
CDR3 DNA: TGCGCCAGCAGCGAAGGGGGACAGGTCGAAGAGACCCAGTACTTC
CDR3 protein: CASSEGGQVEETQYF

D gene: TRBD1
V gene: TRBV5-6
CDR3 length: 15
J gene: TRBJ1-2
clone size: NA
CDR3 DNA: TGTGCCAGCAGCTTATTCGGTCAGGGGGCTGGAGGCTACACCTTC
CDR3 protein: CASSLFGQGAGGYTF

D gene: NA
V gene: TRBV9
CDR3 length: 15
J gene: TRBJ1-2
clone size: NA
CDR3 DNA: TGTGCCAGCAGCGTAGGAGGCGGACCCTCCCCTGGCTACACCTTC
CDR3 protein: CASSVGGGPSPGYTF

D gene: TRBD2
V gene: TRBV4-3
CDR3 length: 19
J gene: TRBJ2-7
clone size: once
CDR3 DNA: TGCGCCAGCAGCCAAGCGGGGGGTAGCGGGAGTGAGAGCTCCTACGAGCAGTACTTC
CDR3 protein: CASSQAGGSGSESSYEQYF

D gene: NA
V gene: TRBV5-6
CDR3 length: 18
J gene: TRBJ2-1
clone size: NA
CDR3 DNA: TGTGCCAGCAGCTTTGACTTTTCCACGGGACGGGTCTACAATGAGCAGTTCTTC
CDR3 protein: CASSFDFSTGRVYNEQFF

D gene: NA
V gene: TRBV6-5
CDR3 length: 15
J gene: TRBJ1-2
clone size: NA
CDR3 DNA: TGTGCCAGCAGTTACTCAAAGGGAGATCGCTTTGGCTACACCTTC
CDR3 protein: CASSYSKGDRFGYTF

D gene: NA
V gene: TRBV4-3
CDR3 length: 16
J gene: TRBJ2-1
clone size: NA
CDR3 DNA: TGCGCCAGCAGCCAAGGGGGAGGACCAAAGTACAATGAGCAGTTCTTC
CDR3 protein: CASSQGGGPKYNEQFF

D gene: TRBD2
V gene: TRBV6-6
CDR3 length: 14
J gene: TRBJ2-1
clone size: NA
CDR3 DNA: TGTGCCAGCGCCGGGACTAGCGTAGGGGATGAGCAGTTCTTC
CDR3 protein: CASAGTSVGDEQFF

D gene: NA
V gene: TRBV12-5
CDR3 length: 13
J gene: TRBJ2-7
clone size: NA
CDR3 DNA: TGTGCTAGTGGTCCCGGGACCGTCTACGAGCAGTACTTC
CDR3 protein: CASGPGTVYEQYF

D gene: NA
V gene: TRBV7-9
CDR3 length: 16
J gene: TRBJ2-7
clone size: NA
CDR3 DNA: TGTGCCAGCAGCGCCAGTCACTCCCCGCACTCCTACGAGCAGTACTTC
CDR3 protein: CASSASHSPHSYEQYF